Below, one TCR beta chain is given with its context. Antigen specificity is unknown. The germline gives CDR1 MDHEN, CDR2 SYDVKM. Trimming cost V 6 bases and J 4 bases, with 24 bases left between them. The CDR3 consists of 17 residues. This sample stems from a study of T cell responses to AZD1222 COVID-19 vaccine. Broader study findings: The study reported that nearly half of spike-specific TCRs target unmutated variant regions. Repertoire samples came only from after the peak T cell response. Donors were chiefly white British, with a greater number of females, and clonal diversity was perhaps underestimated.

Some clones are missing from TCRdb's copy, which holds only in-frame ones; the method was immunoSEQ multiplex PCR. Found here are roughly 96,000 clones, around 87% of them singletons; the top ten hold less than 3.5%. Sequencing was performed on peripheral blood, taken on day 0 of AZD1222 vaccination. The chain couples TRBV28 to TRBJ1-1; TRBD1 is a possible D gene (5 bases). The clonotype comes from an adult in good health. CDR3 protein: CASSRVEGKGLGTEAFF. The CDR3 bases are TGTGCCAGCAGCCGGGTTGAAGGGAAGGGACTCGGCACTGAAGCTTTCTTT.